This record looks at one T cell receptor (beta chain) sequence and its context. In this sample, this clone turned up many times. This receptor's antigen is unknown. Within one base of it there is no much larger clone, and no base qualities were kept. This sample is part of a study of T cell changes during pregnancy in multiple sclerosis (dated by TCRdb to 2018 to 2020). With respect to the entire study: Changes in the T cell repertoire over the course of pregnancy were examined in this study in women with multiple sclerosis.

To prepare the library, the immunoSEQ multiplex PCR assay was applied. The clones in this table, taken by TCRdb from immuneACCESS, are in-frame only. Not every clone is retained; where verified, under half of the shortfall comes from an unresolved V gene, and the cause of the rest is unknown. Within this sample are approximately 34,000 clones, with approximately 90% of them counted one time only. Around 12% of the sample is held by the ten biggest clonotypes. The input for sequencing was CD8+ T cells from peripheral blood mononuclear cells, taken in the first trimester of pregnancy. This sequence originates from a female donor with multiple sclerosis, enrolled in a pregnancy study.

The DNA sequence follows: TGTGCCACCCGGCGGGGGACCACTGAAGCTTTCTTT. Its protein is CATRRGTTEAFF. The receptor chain draws on TRBV15 and TRBJ1-1; the D gene is perhaps TRBD1, on 5 matching bases. Counted from cysteine to phenylalanine, this CDR3 has 12 amino acids. Here the CDR3 DNA is all that survives: 36 bases in frame from base 1. V is cut by 8 bases and J by 4 bases, and the space between the germline ends is 11 bases. According to the germline V gene (reference sequence), CDR1 reads LNHNV and CDR2 reads YYDKDF.